This is a list of T cell receptor beta chains from one sample in a study of cytomegalovirus exposure and HLA in healthy donors. The assay was immunoSEQ multiplex PCR, and TCRdb's table has in-frame clones only and misses some. The repertoire consists of around 250,000 clones, with 90% occurring once and the leading ten covering 0.35% to 0.4%. Sequencing used PBMCs. These receptors were obtained from a young woman in good health and CMV-seronegative. The CDR3 runs from the conserved cysteine through the conserved F or W. The D gene is left open where the match is weak. Clone size, where shown, is once, few, many, or a class for clones that have expanded.

size: .; J: TRBJ2-5; D: TRBD2; V: TRBV11-2; DNA: TGTGCCAGCAGCTCCCTGTCCGGGACTAGCTTAGAGACCCAGTACTTC; CDR3: CASSSLSGTSLETQYF
size: .; J: TRBJ2-5; D: TRBD2; V: TRBV9; DNA: TGTGCCAGCAGCGTAGAAGGCGGGGGAGAGACCCAGTACTTC; CDR3: CASSVEGGGETQYF
size: once; J: TRBJ1-2; D: .; V: TRBV27; DNA: TGTGCCAGCAGATCAGAAGCTAACTATGGCTACACCTTC; CDR3: CASRSEANYGYTF
size: .; J: TRBJ2-7; D: .; V: TRBV4-3; DNA: TGCGCCAGCAGCCAAGGGATCGGGGCCTACGAGCAGTACTTC; CDR3: CASSQGIGAYEQYF
size: .; J: TRBJ2-5; D: TRBD1; V: TRBV5-1; DNA: TGCGCCAGCAGCCAAGGACAGGGAAGGCGGGAGACCCAGTACTTC; CDR3: CASSQGQGRRETQYF
size: .; J: TRBJ1-3; D: .; V: TRBV4-3; DNA: TGCGCCAGCAGCCGAGACAGGCTCTCTGGAAACACCATATATTTT; CDR3: CASSRDRLSGNTIYF
size: once; J: TRBJ1-2; D: TRBD1; V: TRBV2; DNA: TGTGCCAGCAGTGAATTGGGACAGGGAGCTAACTATGGCTACACCTTC; CDR3: CASSELGQGANYGYTF
size: .; J: TRBJ1-2; D: TRBD1; V: TRBV30; DNA: TGTGCCTGGAGCGACAGGGGCCGGGAAGGCTACACCTTC; CDR3: CAWSDRGREGYTF
size: .; J: TRBJ2-3; D: .; V: TRBV2; DNA: TGTGCCAGCAGCTCGGTATTAGATACGCAGTATTTT; CDR3: CASSSVLDTQYF
size: once; J: TRBJ1-5; D: TRBD1; V: TRBV6-1; DNA: TGTGCCAGCAGTGCCCGGACAGGGATTACAAATCAGCCCCAGCATTTT; CDR3: CASSARTGITNQPQHF
size: .; J: TRBJ2-1; D: TRBD2; V: TRBV5-1; DNA: TGCGCCAGCAGCTTCTTCGCGGGGGGATCCAATGAGCAGTTCTTC; CDR3: CASSFFAGGSNEQFF
size: .; J: TRBJ2-7; D: .; V: TRBV10-2; DNA: TGCGCCAGCGTGGGGGACTTCCCCTACGAGCAGTACTTC; CDR3: CASVGDFPYEQYF
size: .; J: TRBJ2-7; D: TRBD2; V: TRBV5-6; DNA: TGTGCCAGCAGCCTACGGACTAGATCAGATCTCGGGCAGTACTTC; CDR3: CASSLRTRSDLGQYF
size: .; J: TRBJ2-7; D: TRBD1; V: TRBV4-3; DNA: TGCGCCAGCAGCCAGGGACAGGGTACCTACGAGCAGTACTTC; CDR3: CASSQGQGTYEQYF
size: .; J: TRBJ2-3; D: .; V: TRBV7-6; DNA: TGTGCCAGCAGCTTAGATCCTAGCACAGATACGCAGTATTTT; CDR3: CASSLDPSTDTQYF
size: .; J: TRBJ2-2; D: TRBD1; V: TRBV28; DNA: TGTGCCAGCAGTTCGCCTGGACAGGGCCTCACCGGGGAGCTGTTTTTT; CDR3: CASSSPGQGLTGELFF
size: .; J: TRBJ2-2; D: .; V: TRBV11-2; DNA: TGTGCCAGCAGCCTTTACTTTTCAGGGGTGGGTCTGAACACCGGGGAGCTGTTTTTT; CDR3: CASSLYFSGVGLNTGELFF
size: .; J: TRBJ1-2; D: .; V: TRBV28; DNA: TGTGCCAGCAGTCAACCTAGGTCGGACTATGGCTACACCTTC; CDR3: CASSQPRSDYGYTF
size: .; J: TRBJ2-5; D: .; V: TRBV7-9; DNA: TGTGCCAGCAGCTTAGATTCGGAGGGGGAGACCCAGTACTTC; CDR3: CASSLDSEGETQYF
size: .; J: TRBJ1-2; D: .; V: TRBV29-1; DNA: TGCAGCGTTGTGGGGGGAGTTGGCTATGGCTACACCTTC; CDR3: CSVVGGVGYGYTF
size: few; J: TRBJ1-1; D: .; V: TRBV7-3; DNA: TGTGCCAGCAGCTTTTCCATGAACACTGAAGCTTTCTTT; CDR3: CASSFSMNTEAFF
size: .; J: TRBJ2-1; D: .; V: TRBV7-6; DNA: TGTGCCAGCAGCTCGACAACAATACCCTTTCCCAATGAGCAGTTCTTC; CDR3: CASSSTTIPFPNEQFF
size: .; J: TRBJ1-1; D: TRBD1; V: TRBV18; DNA: TGTGCCAGCTCACTAGAATACAGGGGGATGAACACTGAAGCTTTCTTT; CDR3: CASSLEYRGMNTEAFF
size: .; J: TRBJ2-3; D: TRBD2; V: TRBV5-1; DNA: TGCGCCAGCAGCCTAGCGGGGGAAACAGATACGCAGTATTTT; CDR3: CASSLAGETDTQYF
size: few; J: TRBJ1-2; D: .; V: TRBV2; DNA: TGTGCCAGCACACTCAACCCATTCACCAACTATGGCTACACCTTC; CDR3: CASTLNPFTNYGYTF
size: .; J: TRBJ1-6; D: .; V: TRBV6-5; DNA: TGTGCCAGCAGTTACAGTGAGGGCATCTATAATTCACCCCTCCACTTT; CDR3: CASSYSEGIYNSPLHF
size: .; J: TRBJ2-2; D: .; V: TRBV4-1; DNA: TGCGCCAGCAGCCAAGTCTTGGCAGGGTTCACCGGGGAGCTGTTTTTT; CDR3: CASSQVLAGFTGELFF
size: once; J: TRBJ2-3; D: .; V: TRBV6-6; DNA: TGTGCCAGCAGTTACGGGGGGGCGGATACGCAGTATTTT; CDR3: CASSYGGADTQYF
size: .; J: TRBJ2-4; D: TRBD2; V: TRBV7-3; DNA: TGTGCCAGCAGCCCCTTTGGACGGGGGGGCGAGGGAGCCAAAAACATTCAGTACTTC; CDR3: CASSPFGRGGEGAKNIQYF
size: .; J: TRBJ1-1; D: TRBD1; V: TRBV10-3; DNA: TGTGCCATCAGTGGGGGGACAGGGAGTACTGAAGCTTTCTTT; CDR3: CAISGGTGSTEAFF
size: .; J: TRBJ2-3; D: .; V: TRBV20-1; DNA: TGCAGTGCTAGGTCCCTTTATACGCAGTATTTT; CDR3: CSARSLYTQYF
size: .; J: TRBJ1-5; D: .; V: TRBV15; DNA: TGTGCCACCAGCAGGGAGAATCAGCCCCAGCATTTT; CDR3: CATSRENQPQHF
size: once; J: TRBJ2-2; D: .; V: TRBV19; DNA: TGTGCCAGTGGTTCAAGGGGTCCTCGAACATCCGGGGAGCTGTTTTTT; CDR3: CASGSRGPRTSGELFF
size: .; J: TRBJ1-6; D: .; V: TRBV28; DNA: TGTGCCAGCATACGGAGCTCCTATAATTCACCCCTCCACTTT; CDR3: CASIRSSYNSPLHF
size: .; J: TRBJ1-3; D: .; V: TRBV30; DNA: TGTGCCTGGGGGGTCGGGGGGCCTGGAAACACCATATATTTT; CDR3: CAWGVGGPGNTIYF
size: .; J: TRBJ2-1; D: TRBD1; V: TRBV2; DNA: TGTGCCAGCAGTCCTACAGGGGGTTCCTACAATGAGCAGTTCTTC; CDR3: CASSPTGGSYNEQFF
size: once; J: TRBJ2-2; D: .; V: TRBV11-2; DNA: TGTGCCAGCAGCTTAGATGGAGGGGCTCCCTCAGCGGGCACCGGGGAGCTGTTTTTT; CDR3: CASSLDGGAPSAGTGELFF
size: .; J: TRBJ2-2; D: .; V: TRBV9; DNA: TGTGCCAGCAGCGTAGGATTTGGACGCGGACCTGAGGGCACCGGGGAGCTGTTTTTT; CDR3: CASSVGFGRGPEGTGELFF
size: .; J: TRBJ2-2; D: .; V: TRBV21-1; DNA: TGTGCCAGCAGGACTAGCGCTAAACAACGGGGGAACACCGGGGAGCTGTTTTTT; CDR3: CASRTSAKQRGNTGELFF
size: .; J: TRBJ1-5; D: TRBD1; V: TRBV10-2; DNA: TGCGCCAGCAGTGAGGGAGGACAGGGTAATCAGCCCCAGCATTTT; CDR3: CASSEGGQGNQPQHF
size: .; J: TRBJ1-3; D: .; V: TRBV5-1; DNA: TGCGCCAGCAGCTTGTCAGGTGGCTCTGGAAACACCATATATTTT; CDR3: CASSLSGGSGNTIYF
size: .; J: TRBJ2-1; D: .; V: TRBV5-1; DNA: TGCGCCAGCAGCTTGGTGCAAGGGGCGAGGGAGCAGTTCTTC; CDR3: CASSLVQGAREQFF
size: .; J: TRBJ2-7; D: TRBD2; V: TRBV7-9; DNA: TGTGCCAGCAGCCCCCTGGGGGGGTTGACCTACGAGCAGTACTTC; CDR3: CASSPLGGLTYEQYF
size: .; J: TRBJ1-6; D: TRBD1; V: TRBV18; DNA: TGTGCCAGCTCTCGGGACAGCTCCTATAATTCACCCCTCCACTTT; CDR3: CASSRDSSYNSPLHF
size: .; J: TRBJ2-1; D: .; V: TRBV28; DNA: TGTGCCAGTACGCCCGGGACACGCAATGAGCAGTTCTTC; CDR3: CASTPGTRNEQFF
size: .; J: TRBJ1-1; D: TRBD1; V: TRBV20-1; DNA: TGCAGTACCAGGGGGCAGAGTGAAGCTTTCTTT; CDR3: CSTRGQSEAFF
size: .; J: TRBJ1-2; D: .; V: TRBV7-8; DNA: TGTGCCAGCAGCTTATCGACAGCCTATGGCTACACCTTC; CDR3: CASSLSTAYGYTF
size: .; J: TRBJ1-2; D: TRBD1; V: TRBV28; DNA: TGTGCCAGCAGTGACCCGACAGGGGGGTTGGATGGCTACACCTTC; CDR3: CASSDPTGGLDGYTF
size: .; J: TRBJ2-2; D: .; V: TRBV4-3; DNA: TGCGCCAGCAGCCTAGCCGGGGCCGGGGAGCTGTTTTTT; CDR3: CASSLAGAGELFF
size: .; J: TRBJ2-2; D: .; V: TRBV5-1; DNA: TGCGCCAGCAGCCGGCGCCGGGGGGCCGAAAACACCGGGGAGCTGTTTTTT; CDR3: CASSRRRGAENTGELFF
size: .; J: TRBJ2-7; D: .; V: TRBV5-5; DNA: TGTGCCAGCAGCTTCAGGGTCACCTACGAGCAGTACTTC; CDR3: CASSFRVTYEQYF
size: .; J: TRBJ1-4; D: .; V: TRBV7-9; DNA: TGTGCCAGCAGCTTTTTTCGACAGAGCCATGCAACTAATGAAAAACTGTTTTTT; CDR3: CASSFFRQSHATNEKLFF
size: .; J: TRBJ2-7; D: .; V: TRBV7-9; DNA: TGTGCCAGCAGCTTTACTAGCAACGAGCAGTACTTC; CDR3: CASSFTSNEQYF
size: .; J: TRBJ2-5; D: .; V: TRBV10-2; DNA: TGCGCCAGCAGTGAGTTCAAGGGGCATGGGATGGAGACCCAGTACTTC; CDR3: CASSEFKGHGMETQYF
size: .; J: TRBJ2-3; D: .; V: TRBV4-1; DNA: TGCGCCAGCAGCCATCGGGTCAGCTACACAGATACGCAGTATTTT; CDR3: CASSHRVSYTDTQYF
size: .; J: TRBJ1-2; D: .; V: TRBV12-5; DNA: TGTGCTAGTGGTTTGGTACCGAGTGCCCATGGCTACACCTTC; CDR3: CASGLVPSAHGYTF
size: .; J: TRBJ2-7; D: .; V: TRBV4-3; DNA: TGCGCCAGCAGCCAAGCTTCGGGACAATTATACGAGCAGTACTTC; CDR3: CASSQASGQLYEQYF
size: .; J: TRBJ2-5; D: .; V: TRBV5-1; DNA: TGCGCCAGCAGCTTCTCTGAGGGATTGCAGACCCAGTACTTC; CDR3: CASSFSEGLQTQYF
size: few; J: TRBJ2-5; D: TRBD2; V: TRBV7-8; DNA: TGTGCCAGCAGCTTACAGCGGGGGGGCCGAGAGACCCAGTACTTC; CDR3: CASSLQRGGRETQYF
size: .; J: TRBJ2-7; D: .; V: TRBV7-9; DNA: TGTGCCAGCACTAACAATCGGGGGGCGTACGAGCAGTACTTC; CDR3: CASTNNRGAYEQYF